This TCR beta chain was sequenced during a study of identical twins. Study results and caveats: Twins shared beta out-of-frame sequences in excess, but this excess was weaker. Recombination models fit unrelated individuals' TCR alpha sharing but underestimated twins'.

In regard to this clonotype: Antigen specificity is unknown.

TCRdb re-called the 5' RACE reads with MiXCR, one entry per CDR3 protein. The data hold roughly 1.6 million distinct CDR3 sequences, with less than 35% observed a single time. This CDR3 is built from 17 residues. Per germline, CDR1 SGHVS and CDR2 FQNEAQ. The V end was cut by 0 bases, the J end by 0 bases, with 13 bases between. The sample was cord blood. The chain employs TRBV7-8 and TRBJ2-3; no clear D. The TCR comes from a newborn girl in good health. CDR3 residues: CASSLALMSFSTDTQYF. CDR3 nucleotide sequence: TGTGCCAGCAGCTTAGCGCTAATGAGCTTTAGCACAGATACGCAGTATTTT.